This T cell receptor beta chain is from a study of cytomegalovirus exposure and HLA in healthy donors. V shed 0 bases and J shed 2 bases, with 8 bases lying between them. CDR3 length: 15 amino acids. Germline V gene sequence: CDR1 MNHEY, CDR2 SVGAGI. Clones were sequenced by immunoSEQ multiplex PCR, and TCRdb holds only the in-frame ones, with some missing. This sample yields about 190,000 clones, of which 84% are seen a single time; less than 8.5% belongs to the top ten. This receptor was taken from a man aged 18 to 29 in good health and CMV-seropositive. Sequencing was performed on PBMCs. The chain carries TRBV6-5 and TRBJ1-3; D perhaps matches TRBD1 (5 bases). The CDR3: CASSYSTDTGNTIYF. The CDR3 nucleotides read TGTGCCAGCAGTTACTCGACAGATACTGGAAACACCATATATTTT.